These T cell receptor beta chains were read from a single sample in a study of cytomegalovirus exposure and HLA in healthy donors. Data came from immunoSEQ multiplex PCR; TCRdb stores just in-frame clones and leaves some out. In the table there are some 290,000 clones, approximately 85% of which are singletons. Sequencing was carried out using PBMCs. Receptor source: a man between 25 and 39 years old in good health and CMV-seronegative. CDR3s include the opening cysteine and the closing phenylalanine or tryptophan. D genes are given only for firm matches. Clone size, where shown, is once, few, many, or a class for clones that have expanded.

cdr3_length: 17
v_call: TRBV7-8
j_call: TRBJ2-1
clone_size: -
d_call: TRBD2
cdr3_nt: TGTGCCAGCATCGGCGGGGGGGCTGAGGTATCAGACAATGAGCAGTTCTTC
cdr3_aa: CASIGGGAEVSDNEQFF

cdr3_length: 14
v_call: TRBV7-2
j_call: TRBJ1-4
clone_size: -
d_call: TRBD1
cdr3_nt: TGTGCCAGCAGCTCTACAGGGGGCCTGCGAAAACTGTTTTTT
cdr3_aa: CASSSTGGLRKLFF

cdr3_length: 16
v_call: TRBV5-1
j_call: TRBJ1-1
clone_size: -
d_call: -
cdr3_nt: TGCGCCAGCAGCCTCCCGCGGCCAGGGGCGGACACTGAAGCTTTCTTT
cdr3_aa: CASSLPRPGADTEAFF

cdr3_length: 16
v_call: TRBV6-6
j_call: TRBJ1-6
clone_size: -
d_call: -
cdr3_nt: TGTGCCAGCAGTTACGCACCGGCCCGGCGGGATTCACCCCTCCACTTT
cdr3_aa: CASSYAPARRDSPLHF

cdr3_length: 14
v_call: TRBV5-1
j_call: TRBJ2-7
clone_size: -
d_call: -
cdr3_nt: TGCGCCAGCAGGTATGACGAGGGGGTAGGTGAGCAGTACTTC
cdr3_aa: CASRYDEGVGEQYF

cdr3_length: 15
v_call: TRBV30
j_call: TRBJ2-7
clone_size: -
d_call: -
cdr3_nt: TGTGCCTCCACCTGGGACACTCGACCCTCCTACGAGCAGTACTTC
cdr3_aa: CASTWDTRPSYEQYF

cdr3_length: 15
v_call: TRBV9
j_call: TRBJ1-2
clone_size: -
d_call: TRBD1
cdr3_nt: TGTGCCAGCAGCGTAGCTACGGGGACAGGGAATGGCTACACCTTC
cdr3_aa: CASSVATGTGNGYTF

cdr3_length: 15
v_call: TRBV19
j_call: TRBJ1-3
clone_size: few
d_call: -
cdr3_nt: TGTGCCAGTAGTATAGGCACCACAGCCGGAAACACCATATATTTT
cdr3_aa: CASSIGTTAGNTIYF

cdr3_length: 15
v_call: TRBV18
j_call: TRBJ2-7
clone_size: -
d_call: -
cdr3_nt: TGTGCCAGCTCACCAGAAACAGCCTGGGCTGACGAGCAGTACTTC
cdr3_aa: CASSPETAWADEQYF

cdr3_length: 15
v_call: TRBV29-1
j_call: TRBJ2-2
clone_size: -
d_call: TRBD1
cdr3_nt: TGCAGCGCTCGTTGGGACAGGGAAAACACCGGGGAGCTGTTTTTT
cdr3_aa: CSARWDRENTGELFF

cdr3_length: 15
v_call: TRBV5-1
j_call: TRBJ1-4
clone_size: -
d_call: -
cdr3_nt: TGCGCCAGCAGCTCAGGACATACGGGGGGTGAAAAACTGTTTTTT
cdr3_aa: CASSSGHTGGEKLFF

cdr3_length: 12
v_call: TRBV29-1
j_call: TRBJ1-1
clone_size: -
d_call: TRBD1
cdr3_nt: TGCAGCGCGTACAGGGGGAACACTGAAGCTTTCTTT
cdr3_aa: CSAYRGNTEAFF

cdr3_length: 14
v_call: TRBV27
j_call: TRBJ2-5
clone_size: -
d_call: -
cdr3_nt: TGTGCCAGCAGTTTATCGCAAGGCAGGAAGACCCAGTACTTC
cdr3_aa: CASSLSQGRKTQYF

cdr3_length: 16
v_call: TRBV5-1
j_call: TRBJ2-2
clone_size: -
d_call: TRBD1
cdr3_nt: TGCGCCAGCAGCGACCCCCGGACAGGGGGGACCGGGGAGCTGTTTTTT
cdr3_aa: CASSDPRTGGTGELFF

cdr3_length: 15
v_call: TRBV2
j_call: TRBJ2-3
clone_size: -
d_call: -
cdr3_nt: TGTGCCAGCAGTGGACGGAGATCTAGCACAGATACGCAGTATTTT
cdr3_aa: CASSGRRSSTDTQYF

cdr3_length: 15
v_call: TRBV6-6
j_call: TRBJ1-5
clone_size: -
d_call: TRBD1
cdr3_nt: TGTGCCAGTCAGGGGGCGCAAGGTGGCAATCAGCCCCAGCATTTT
cdr3_aa: CASQGAQGGNQPQHF

cdr3_length: 15
v_call: TRBV2
j_call: TRBJ2-1
clone_size: -
d_call: -
cdr3_nt: TGTGCCAGCAGTAGACAGTACCACTCCTACAATGAGCAGTTCTTC
cdr3_aa: CASSRQYHSYNEQFF

cdr3_length: 14
v_call: TRBV6-1
j_call: TRBJ2-7
clone_size: -
d_call: TRBD1
cdr3_nt: TGTGCCAGCAGTTGGGACAGGGGGTCCTACGAGCAGTACTTC
cdr3_aa: CASSWDRGSYEQYF

cdr3_length: 16
v_call: TRBV7-9
j_call: TRBJ1-6
clone_size: -
d_call: -
cdr3_nt: TGTGCCAGCAGCTTAGCGCGCACCTCCTATAATTCACCCCTCCACTTT
cdr3_aa: CASSLARTSYNSPLHF

cdr3_length: 11
v_call: TRBV2
j_call: TRBJ2-5
clone_size: -
d_call: TRBD2
cdr3_nt: TGTGCCTACAGCGGGGGGGAGACCCAGTACTTC
cdr3_aa: CAYSGGETQYF

cdr3_length: 15
v_call: TRBV4-3
j_call: TRBJ1-2
clone_size: -
d_call: -
cdr3_nt: TGCGCCAGCAGCCAAGGAAAAGACAAGCACTATGGCTACACCTTC
cdr3_aa: CASSQGKDKHYGYTF

cdr3_length: 16
v_call: TRBV7-9
j_call: TRBJ1-6
clone_size: -
d_call: TRBD1
cdr3_nt: TGTGCCAGCAGCCCCGGGACAGGGGAGCGCAATTCACCCCTCCACTTT
cdr3_aa: CASSPGTGERNSPLHF

cdr3_length: 16
v_call: TRBV7-9
j_call: TRBJ2-3
clone_size: -
d_call: TRBD2
cdr3_nt: TGTGCCAGCAGCCGACGAGCGGGGGGGCCAACAGATACGCAGTATTTT
cdr3_aa: CASSRRAGGPTDTQYF

cdr3_length: 17
v_call: TRBV7-8
j_call: TRBJ1-5
clone_size: -
d_call: -
cdr3_nt: TGTGCCAGCAGCTCGCCGGACAGCCCACTCACAGGTTCAGCCCAGCATTTT
cdr3_aa: CASSSPDSPLTGSAQHF

cdr3_length: 14
v_call: TRBV7-8
j_call: TRBJ1-6
clone_size: few
d_call: -
cdr3_nt: TGTGCCAGCAGCTTACACCGGGATAATTCACCCCTCCACTTT
cdr3_aa: CASSLHRDNSPLHF

cdr3_length: 16
v_call: TRBV7-2
j_call: TRBJ2-1
clone_size: -
d_call: -
cdr3_nt: TGTGCCAGCAGCGCAGACCGGGGGGCTGCCTACAATGAGCAGTTCTTC
cdr3_aa: CASSADRGAAYNEQFF

cdr3_length: 17
v_call: TRBV4-3
j_call: TRBJ1-6
clone_size: -
d_call: -
cdr3_nt: TGCGCCAGCAGCCAAGATCAGCAGGTTAACTATAATTCACCCCTCCACTTT
cdr3_aa: CASSQDQQVNYNSPLHF

cdr3_length: 15
v_call: TRBV30
j_call: TRBJ1-4
clone_size: -
d_call: -
cdr3_nt: TGTGCCTGGACTCATACCGGGACAACTAATGAAAAACTGTTTTTT
cdr3_aa: CAWTHTGTTNEKLFF

cdr3_length: 15
v_call: TRBV9
j_call: TRBJ2-1
clone_size: -
d_call: -
cdr3_nt: TGTGCCAGCAGCGCGCGACTTTATGGAGTCCATGAGCAGTTCTTC
cdr3_aa: CASSARLYGVHEQFF

cdr3_length: 14
v_call: TRBV6-5
j_call: TRBJ1-1
clone_size: -
d_call: -
cdr3_nt: TGTGCCAGCAGCCAGGGACTTCAGAACACTGAAGCTTTCTTT
cdr3_aa: CASSQGLQNTEAFF

cdr3_length: 15
v_call: TRBV5-1
j_call: TRBJ1-4
clone_size: -
d_call: -
cdr3_nt: TGCGCCAGCAGCTTGGTCGGGATAACTAATGAAAAACTGTTTTTT
cdr3_aa: CASSLVGITNEKLFF

cdr3_length: 11
v_call: TRBV4-1
j_call: TRBJ2-7
clone_size: -
d_call: -
cdr3_nt: TGCGCCAGCAGCCAAGTAGACGAGCAGTACTTC
cdr3_aa: CASSQVDEQYF

cdr3_length: 14
v_call: TRBV5-1
j_call: TRBJ1-6
clone_size: -
d_call: -
cdr3_nt: TGCGCCAGCAGCTTGGGGGGGGGCTATTCACCCCTCCACTTT
cdr3_aa: CASSLGGGYSPLHF

cdr3_length: 18
v_call: TRBV5-4
j_call: TRBJ2-6
clone_size: -
d_call: TRBD1
cdr3_nt: TGTGCCAGCAGCTTGGGGGACAGGGGGAGCTCTGGGGCCAACGTCCTGACTTTC
cdr3_aa: CASSLGDRGSSGANVLTF

cdr3_length: 13
v_call: TRBV30
j_call: TRBJ1-6
clone_size: few
d_call: -
cdr3_nt: TGTGCCTGGAGTGAAAAAGGAGACTCACCCCTCCACTTT
cdr3_aa: CAWSEKGDSPLHF

cdr3_length: 13
v_call: TRBV27
j_call: TRBJ1-5
clone_size: -
d_call: TRBD1
cdr3_nt: TGTGCCAGCAGTTACACAGGGGAAGGGCCCCAGCATTTT
cdr3_aa: CASSYTGEGPQHF

cdr3_length: 14
v_call: TRBV6-7
j_call: TRBJ1-4
clone_size: -
d_call: -
cdr3_nt: TGTGCCAGCAGCCCGGGGAGCCCCTGGGAAAAACTGTTTTTT
cdr3_aa: CASSPGSPWEKLFF

cdr3_length: 16
v_call: TRBV5-4
j_call: TRBJ2-5
clone_size: -
d_call: TRBD2
cdr3_nt: TGTGCCAGCAGCAAAGGGACTAGCGGGGGGGCAGAGACCCAGTACTTC
cdr3_aa: CASSKGTSGGAETQYF

cdr3_length: 15
v_call: TRBV5-1
j_call: TRBJ2-3
clone_size: -
d_call: -
cdr3_nt: TGCGCCAGCAGCTTGGGCAGTTCTAGCACAGATACGCAGTATTTT
cdr3_aa: CASSLGSSSTDTQYF

cdr3_length: 13
v_call: TRBV7-9
j_call: TRBJ2-3
clone_size: -
d_call: -
cdr3_nt: TGTGCCAGCAGCCCAGAGGGGGGGGATACGCAGTATTTT
cdr3_aa: CASSPEGGDTQYF

cdr3_length: 13
v_call: TRBV5-6
j_call: TRBJ1-1
clone_size: -
d_call: -
cdr3_nt: TGTGCCAGCAGCTTTGGCTCCCCAGGGGAAGCTTTCTTT
cdr3_aa: CASSFGSPGEAFF

cdr3_length: 13
v_call: TRBV6-5
j_call: TRBJ1-5
clone_size: -
d_call: -
cdr3_nt: TGTGCCAGCAGTCGGGAAGACAATCAGCCCCAGCATTTT
cdr3_aa: CASSREDNQPQHF

cdr3_length: 15
v_call: TRBV2
j_call: TRBJ1-5
clone_size: -
d_call: TRBD1
cdr3_nt: TGTGCCAGCAGTAAGGGGGCATCCGCGGAACAGCCCCAGCATTTT
cdr3_aa: CASSKGASAEQPQHF

cdr3_length: 13
v_call: TRBV27
j_call: TRBJ1-6
clone_size: -
d_call: -
cdr3_nt: TGTGCCAGCAGTTCGCAGGCTGGGTCACCCCTCCACTTT
cdr3_aa: CASSSQAGSPLHF

cdr3_length: 12
v_call: TRBV19
j_call: TRBJ1-4
clone_size: -
d_call: TRBD1
cdr3_nt: TGTGCCAGTAGTGTCGACAGGGGAGAACTGTTTTTT
cdr3_aa: CASSVDRGELFF

cdr3_length: 16
v_call: TRBV11-2
j_call: TRBJ2-1
clone_size: -
d_call: TRBD1
cdr3_nt: TGTGCCAGCAGCCCCCTCTGGGGACAGCTTAGTAATGAGCAGTTCTTC
cdr3_aa: CASSPLWGQLSNEQFF

cdr3_length: 13
v_call: TRBV19
j_call: TRBJ2-2
clone_size: -
d_call: -
cdr3_nt: TGTGCCAGTAAAGAGGAGAAGACCGGGGAGCTGTTTTTT
cdr3_aa: CASKEEKTGELFF

cdr3_length: 14
v_call: TRBV4-3
j_call: TRBJ1-2
clone_size: once
d_call: TRBD1
cdr3_nt: TGCGCCAGCAGCCCGGGACAGGGGGTAGGAGGCTACACCTTC
cdr3_aa: CASSPGQGVGGYTF

cdr3_length: 15
v_call: TRBV9
j_call: TRBJ2-1
clone_size: -
d_call: -
cdr3_nt: TGTGCCAGCAGCGTTGAGGGAGCGTCCTACAATGAGCAGTTCTTC
cdr3_aa: CASSVEGASYNEQFF

cdr3_length: 16
v_call: TRBV19
j_call: TRBJ2-3
clone_size: once
d_call: TRBD2
cdr3_nt: TGTGCCAGTAGTATAGGCCAGCGGGGCCGCACAGATACGCAGTATTTT
cdr3_aa: CASSIGQRGRTDTQYF

cdr3_length: 11
v_call: TRBV5-4
j_call: TRBJ1-2
clone_size: -
d_call: -
cdr3_nt: TGTGCCAGCAGCTCTTTTCATGGCTACACCTTC
cdr3_aa: CASSSFHGYTF